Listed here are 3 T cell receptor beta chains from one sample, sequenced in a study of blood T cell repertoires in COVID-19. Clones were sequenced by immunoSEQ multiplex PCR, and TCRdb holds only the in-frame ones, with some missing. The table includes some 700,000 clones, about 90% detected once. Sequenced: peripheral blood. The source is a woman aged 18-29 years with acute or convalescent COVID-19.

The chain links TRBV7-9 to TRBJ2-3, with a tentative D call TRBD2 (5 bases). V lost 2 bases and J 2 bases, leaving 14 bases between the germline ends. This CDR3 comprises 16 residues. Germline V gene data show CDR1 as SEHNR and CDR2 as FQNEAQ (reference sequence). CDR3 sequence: CASSLTSRSFTDTQYF. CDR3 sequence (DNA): TGTGCCAGCAGCTTAACTAGTAGAAGTTTCACAGATACGCAGTATTTT. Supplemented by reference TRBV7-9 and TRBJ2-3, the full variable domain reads DTGVSQNPRHKITKRGQNVTFRCDPISEHNRLYWYRQTLGQGPEFLTYFQNEAQLEKSRLLSDRFSAERPKGSFSTLEIQRTEQGDSAMYLCASSLTSRSFTDTQYFGPGTRLTVL.

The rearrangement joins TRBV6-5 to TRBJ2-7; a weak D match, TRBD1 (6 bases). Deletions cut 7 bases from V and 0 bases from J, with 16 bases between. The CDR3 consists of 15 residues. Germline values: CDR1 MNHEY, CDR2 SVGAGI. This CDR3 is CASTKDSGSSYEQYF. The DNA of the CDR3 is TGTGCCAGCACCAAGGACAGCGGCAGCTCCTACGAGCAGTACTTC.

In DNA, the CDR3 is TGTGCCACCCGGACAGGAGCCTACGAGCAGTACTTC. Its protein product is CATRTGAYEQYF. The chain carries TRBV19 and TRBJ2-7, with 7 bases aligning to TRBD1. CDR1 and CDR2 (germline): LNHDA, SQIVND (reference sequence). The J segment lost 2 bases and the V segment lost 10 bases, leaving 5 bases of the junction unmatched. This CDR3 is built from 12 residues.